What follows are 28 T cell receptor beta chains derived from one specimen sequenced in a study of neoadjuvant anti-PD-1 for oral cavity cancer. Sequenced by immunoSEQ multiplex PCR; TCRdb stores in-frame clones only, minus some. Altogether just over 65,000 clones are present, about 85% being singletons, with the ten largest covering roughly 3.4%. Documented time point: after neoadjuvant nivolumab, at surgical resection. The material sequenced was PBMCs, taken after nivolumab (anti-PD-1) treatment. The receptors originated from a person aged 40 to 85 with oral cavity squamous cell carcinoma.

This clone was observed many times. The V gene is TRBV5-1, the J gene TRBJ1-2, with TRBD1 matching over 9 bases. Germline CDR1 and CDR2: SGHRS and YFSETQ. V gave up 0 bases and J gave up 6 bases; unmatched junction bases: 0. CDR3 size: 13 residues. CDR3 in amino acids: CASSLGTGDGYTF. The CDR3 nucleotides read TGCGCCAGCAGCTTGGGGACAGGGGATGGCTACACCTTC.

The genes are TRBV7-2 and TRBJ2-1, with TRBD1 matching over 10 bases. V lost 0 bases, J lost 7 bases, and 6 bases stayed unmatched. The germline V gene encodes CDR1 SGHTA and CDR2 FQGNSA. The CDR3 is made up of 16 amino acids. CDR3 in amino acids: CASSLARGQGRNEQFF. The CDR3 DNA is TGTGCCAGCAGCTTAGCGCGGGGACAGGGGAGGAATGAGCAGTTCTTC.

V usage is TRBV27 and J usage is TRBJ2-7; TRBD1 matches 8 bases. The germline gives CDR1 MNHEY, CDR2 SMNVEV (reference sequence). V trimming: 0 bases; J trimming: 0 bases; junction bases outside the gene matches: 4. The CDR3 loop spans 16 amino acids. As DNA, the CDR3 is TGTGCCAGCAGTTTATCTTGGACAGGGAGCTCCTACGAGCAGTACTTC. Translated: CASSLSWTGSSYEQYF.

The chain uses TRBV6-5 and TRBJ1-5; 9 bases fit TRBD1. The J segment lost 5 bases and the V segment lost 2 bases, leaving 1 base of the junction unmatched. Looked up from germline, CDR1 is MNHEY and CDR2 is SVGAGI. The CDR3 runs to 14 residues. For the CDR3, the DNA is TGTGCCAGCAGTTACGACAGGGGGTATCAGCCCCAGCATTTT. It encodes CASSYDRGYQPQHF.

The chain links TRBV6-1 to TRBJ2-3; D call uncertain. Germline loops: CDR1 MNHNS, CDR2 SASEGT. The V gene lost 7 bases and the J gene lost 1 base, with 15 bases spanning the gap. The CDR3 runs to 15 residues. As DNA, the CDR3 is TGTGCCAGCACAAGGGTGACAAGGGGCACAGATACGCAGTATTTT. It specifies CASTRVTRGTDTQYF.

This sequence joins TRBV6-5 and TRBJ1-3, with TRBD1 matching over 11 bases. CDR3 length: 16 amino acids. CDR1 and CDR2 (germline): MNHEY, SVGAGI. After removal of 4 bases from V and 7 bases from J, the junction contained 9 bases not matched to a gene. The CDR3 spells CASSSSGTGGWNTIYF. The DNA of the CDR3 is TGTGCCAGCAGTTCTTCCGGGACAGGGGGATGGAACACCATATATTTT.

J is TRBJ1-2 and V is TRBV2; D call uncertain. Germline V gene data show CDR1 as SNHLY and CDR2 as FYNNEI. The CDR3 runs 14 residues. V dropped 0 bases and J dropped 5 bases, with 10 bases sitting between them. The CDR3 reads CASSEAWQEYGYTF. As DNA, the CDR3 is TGTGCCAGCAGTGAAGCGTGGCAGGAGTATGGCTACACCTTC.

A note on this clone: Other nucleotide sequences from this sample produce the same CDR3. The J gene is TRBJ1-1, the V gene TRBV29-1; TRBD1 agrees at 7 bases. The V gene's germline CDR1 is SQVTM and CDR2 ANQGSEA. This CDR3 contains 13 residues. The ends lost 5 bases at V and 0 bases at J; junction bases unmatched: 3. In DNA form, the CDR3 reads TGCAGCGTTACTGACAGGGTGAACACTGAAGCTTTCTTT. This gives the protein CSVTDRVNTEAFF.

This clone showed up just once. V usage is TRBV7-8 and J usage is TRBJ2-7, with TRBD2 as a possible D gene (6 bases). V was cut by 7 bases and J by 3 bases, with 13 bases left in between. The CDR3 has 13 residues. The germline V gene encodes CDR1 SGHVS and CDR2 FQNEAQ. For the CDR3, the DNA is TGTGCCAGCATGGAGGGAGAGTTCTACGAGCAGTACTTC. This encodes CASMEGEFYEQYF.

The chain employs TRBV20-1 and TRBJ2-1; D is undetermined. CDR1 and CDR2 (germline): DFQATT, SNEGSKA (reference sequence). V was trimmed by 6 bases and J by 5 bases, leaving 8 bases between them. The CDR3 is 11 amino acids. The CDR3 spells CSAGRNNEQFF. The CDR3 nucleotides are TGCAGTGCGGGTCGGAACAATGAGCAGTTCTTC.

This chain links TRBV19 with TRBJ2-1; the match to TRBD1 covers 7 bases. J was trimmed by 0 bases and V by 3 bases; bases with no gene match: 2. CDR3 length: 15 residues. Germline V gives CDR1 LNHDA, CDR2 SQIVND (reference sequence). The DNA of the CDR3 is TGTGCCAGTAGTATGGGACAGAGCTCCTACAATGAGCAGTTCTTC. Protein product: CASSMGQSSYNEQFF.

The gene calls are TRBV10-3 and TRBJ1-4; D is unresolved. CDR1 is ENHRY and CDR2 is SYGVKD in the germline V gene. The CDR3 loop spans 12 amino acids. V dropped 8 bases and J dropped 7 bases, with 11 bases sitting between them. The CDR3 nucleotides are TGTGCCATCTCCCGTCCGGGTGAAAAACTGTTTTTT. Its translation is CAISRPGEKLFF.

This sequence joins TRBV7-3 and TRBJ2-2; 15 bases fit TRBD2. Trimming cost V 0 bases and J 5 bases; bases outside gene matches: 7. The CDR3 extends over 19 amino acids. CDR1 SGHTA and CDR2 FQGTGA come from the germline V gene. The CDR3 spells CASSLTGLGLAGGTGELFF. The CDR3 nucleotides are TGTGCCAGCAGCTTAACGGGCCTAGGACTAGCGGGAGGGACCGGGGAGCTGTTTTTT.

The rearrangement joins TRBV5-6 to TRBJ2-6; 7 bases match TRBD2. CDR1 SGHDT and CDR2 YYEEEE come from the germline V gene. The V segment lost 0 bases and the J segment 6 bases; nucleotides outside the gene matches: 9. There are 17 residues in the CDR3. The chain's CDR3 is CASSLDAGTTKANVLTF. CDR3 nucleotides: TGTGCCAGCAGCTTGGATGCCGGGACTACAAAGGCCAACGTCCTGACTTTC.

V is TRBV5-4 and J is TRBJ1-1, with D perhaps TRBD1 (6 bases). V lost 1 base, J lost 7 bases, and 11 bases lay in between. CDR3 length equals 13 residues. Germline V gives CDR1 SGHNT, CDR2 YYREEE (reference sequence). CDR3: CASSLRGGGEAFF. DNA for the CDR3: TGTGCCAGCAGCTTGAGAGGGGGTGGTGAAGCTTTCTTT.

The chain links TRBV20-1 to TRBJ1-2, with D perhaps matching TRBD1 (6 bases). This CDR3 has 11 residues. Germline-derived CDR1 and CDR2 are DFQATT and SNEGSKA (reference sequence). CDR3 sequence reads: CSEQGNYGYTF. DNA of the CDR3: TGCAGCGAACAGGGAAACTATGGCTACACCTTC.

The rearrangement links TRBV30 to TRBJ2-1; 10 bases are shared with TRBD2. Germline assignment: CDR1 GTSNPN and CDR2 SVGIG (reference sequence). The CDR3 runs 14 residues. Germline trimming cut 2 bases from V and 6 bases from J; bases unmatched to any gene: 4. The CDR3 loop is CAWSRLAGANEQFF. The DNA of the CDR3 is TGTGCCTGGAGTCGACTAGCGGGTGCCAATGAGCAGTTCTTC.

CDR3 residues: CASSSLDATGELFF. The CDR3 nucleotides are TGTGCCAGTAGCTCCCTCGACGCAACCGGGGAGCTGTTTTTT. This chain joins TRBV19 and TRBJ2-2; D remains unclear. Germline-derived CDR1 and CDR2 are LNHDA and SQIVND (reference sequence). The V and J ends lost 6 bases and 5 bases respectively, with 13 bases between them. CDR3 length: 14 amino acids.

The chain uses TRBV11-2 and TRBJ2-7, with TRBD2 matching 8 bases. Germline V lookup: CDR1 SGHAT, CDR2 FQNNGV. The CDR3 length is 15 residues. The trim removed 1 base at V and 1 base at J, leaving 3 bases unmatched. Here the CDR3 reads CASSLGLAGSYEQYF. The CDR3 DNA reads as TGTGCCAGCAGCTTAGGGCTAGCGGGTTCCTACGAGCAGTACTTC.

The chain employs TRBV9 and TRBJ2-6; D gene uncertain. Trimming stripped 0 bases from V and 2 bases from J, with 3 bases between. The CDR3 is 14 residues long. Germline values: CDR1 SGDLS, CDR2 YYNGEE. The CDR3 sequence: CASSVGTGANVLTF. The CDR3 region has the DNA TGTGCCAGCAGCGTAGGGACTGGGGCCAACGTCCTGACTTTC.

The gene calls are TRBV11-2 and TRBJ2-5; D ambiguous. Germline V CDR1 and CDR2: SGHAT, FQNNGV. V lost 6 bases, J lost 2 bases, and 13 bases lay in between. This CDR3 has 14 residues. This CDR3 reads CASSPGPAQETQYF. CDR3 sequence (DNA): TGTGCCAGCAGTCCAGGACCGGCGCAAGAGACCCAGTACTTC.

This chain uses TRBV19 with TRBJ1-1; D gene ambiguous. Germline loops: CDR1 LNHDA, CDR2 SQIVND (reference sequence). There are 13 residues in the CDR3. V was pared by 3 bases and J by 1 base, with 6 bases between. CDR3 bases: TGTGCCAGTAGTATCTCAACGAACACTGAAGCTTTCTTT. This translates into CASSISTNTEAFF.

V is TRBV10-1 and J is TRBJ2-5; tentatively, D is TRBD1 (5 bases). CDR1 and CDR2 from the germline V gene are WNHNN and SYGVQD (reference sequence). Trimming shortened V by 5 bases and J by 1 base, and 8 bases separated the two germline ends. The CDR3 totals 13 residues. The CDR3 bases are TGCGCCAGCAGTTCAGGGATCCAAGAGACCCAGTACTTC. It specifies CASSSGIQETQYF.

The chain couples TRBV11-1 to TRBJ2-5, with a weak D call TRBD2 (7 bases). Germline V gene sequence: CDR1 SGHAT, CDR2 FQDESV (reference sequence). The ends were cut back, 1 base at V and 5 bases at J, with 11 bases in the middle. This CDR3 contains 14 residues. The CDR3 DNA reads TGTGCCAGCAGCTTAGGGGGGGGCCTGGAGACCCAGTACTTC. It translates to CASSLGGGLETQYF.

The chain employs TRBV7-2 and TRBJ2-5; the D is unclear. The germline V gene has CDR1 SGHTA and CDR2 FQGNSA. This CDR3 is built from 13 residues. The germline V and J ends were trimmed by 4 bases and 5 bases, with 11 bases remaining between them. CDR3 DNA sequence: TGTGCCAGCAGCTCGAGATCGAGGGAGACCCAGTACTTC. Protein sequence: CASSSRSRETQYF.

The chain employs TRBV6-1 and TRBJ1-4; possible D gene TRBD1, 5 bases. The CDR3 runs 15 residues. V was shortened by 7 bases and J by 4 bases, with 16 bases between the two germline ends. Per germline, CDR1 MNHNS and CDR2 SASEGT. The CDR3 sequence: CASIREGKGNEKLFF. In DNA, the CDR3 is TGTGCCAGCATCAGGGAGGGGAAGGGTAATGAAAAACTGTTTTTT.

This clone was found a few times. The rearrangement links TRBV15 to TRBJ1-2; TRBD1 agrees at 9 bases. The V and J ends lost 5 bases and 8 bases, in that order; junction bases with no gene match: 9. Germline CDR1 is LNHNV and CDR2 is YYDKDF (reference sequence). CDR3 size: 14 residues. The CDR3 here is CATSHTGTGSGYTF. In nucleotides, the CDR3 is TGTGCCACCAGCCACACGGGGACAGGGAGCGGCTACACCTTC.

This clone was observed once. The CDR3: CSAREGEKLFF. Written as DNA, the CDR3 is TGCAGTGCTAGAGAGGGTGAAAAACTGTTTTTT. This sequence joins TRBV20-1 and TRBJ1-4; no reliable D call. Germline-derived CDR1 and CDR2 are DFQATT and SNEGSKA (reference sequence). Between the trimmed V and J ends, which lost 0 bases and 7 bases, there was a span of 3 bases. The CDR3 totals 11 residues.